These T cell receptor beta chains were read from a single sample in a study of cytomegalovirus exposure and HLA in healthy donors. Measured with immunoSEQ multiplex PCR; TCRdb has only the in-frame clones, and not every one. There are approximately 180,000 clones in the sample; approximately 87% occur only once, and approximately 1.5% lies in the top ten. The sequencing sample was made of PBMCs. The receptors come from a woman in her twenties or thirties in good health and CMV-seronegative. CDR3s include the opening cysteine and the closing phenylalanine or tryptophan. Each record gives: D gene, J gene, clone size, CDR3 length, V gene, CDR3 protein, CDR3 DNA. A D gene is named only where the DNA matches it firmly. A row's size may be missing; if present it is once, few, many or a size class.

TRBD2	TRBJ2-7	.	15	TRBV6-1	CASKRTSGGYYEQYF	TGTGCCAGTAAGAGGACTAGCGGGGGATATTACGAGCAGTACTTC
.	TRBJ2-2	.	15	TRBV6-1	CASSAGTFNTGELFF	TGTGCCAGCAGTGCGGGGACTTTTAACACCGGGGAGCTGTTTTTT
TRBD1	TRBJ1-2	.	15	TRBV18	CASAQGAIANYGYTF	TGTGCCAGCGCCCAGGGGGCAATAGCTAACTATGGCTACACCTTC
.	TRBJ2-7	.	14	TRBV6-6	CASSSRQPGAGQYF	TGTGCCAGCAGTTCACGGCAGCCGGGCGCGGGGCAGTACTTC
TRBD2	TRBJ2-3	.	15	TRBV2	CASSETSGGADTQYF	TGTGCCAGCAGTGAGACTAGCGGGGGGGCAGATACGCAGTATTTT
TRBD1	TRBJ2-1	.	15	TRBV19	CASSKNRGWDNEQFF	TGTGCCAGTAGTAAAAACAGGGGGTGGGACAATGAGCAGTTCTTC
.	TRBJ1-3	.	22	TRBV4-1	CASSQGAARTRKDSSSGNTIYF	TGCGCCAGCAGCCAAGGCGCTGCCCGGACACGAAAAGACTCTAGTTCTGGAAACACCATATATTTT
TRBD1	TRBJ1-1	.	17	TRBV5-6	CASSLSGWGQRYTEAFF	TGTGCCAGCAGCTTGAGTGGATGGGGACAGCGCTACACTGAAGCTTTCTTT
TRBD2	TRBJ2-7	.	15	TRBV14	CASSLGLLAGREQYF	TGTGCCAGCAGCTTGGGGCTACTAGCGGGACGGGAGCAGTACTTC
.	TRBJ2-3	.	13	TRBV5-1	CASTPGSTDTQYF	TGCGCCAGCACCCCGGGGAGCACAGATACGCAGTATTTT
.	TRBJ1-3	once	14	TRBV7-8	CASSSVFSGNTIYF	TGTGCCAGCAGCTCCGTTTTTAGCGGAAACACCATATATTTT
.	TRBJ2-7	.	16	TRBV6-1	CASSGFGQLVSYEQYF	TGTGCCAGCAGTGGTTTTGGGCAGTTGGTTTCCTACGAGCAGTACTTC
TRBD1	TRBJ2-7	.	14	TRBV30	CAWSPGTGGVEQYF	TGTGCCTGGAGCCCCGGGACAGGAGGTGTCGAGCAGTACTTC
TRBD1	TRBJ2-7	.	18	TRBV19	CASSIDSLGGQGAYEQYF	TGTGCCAGTAGTATAGATTCCCTCGGGGGCCAGGGGGCTTACGAGCAGTACTTC
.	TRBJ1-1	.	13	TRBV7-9	CASSLVLPDEAFF	TGTGCCAGCAGCTTAGTTCTACCCGATGAAGCTTTCTTT
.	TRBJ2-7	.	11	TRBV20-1	CSVGTTYEQYF	TGCAGCGTAGGGACAACCTACGAGCAGTACTTC
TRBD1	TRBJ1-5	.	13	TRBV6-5	CASSRDRGQPQHF	TGTGCCAGCAGCCGGGACAGGGGTCAGCCCCAGCATTTT
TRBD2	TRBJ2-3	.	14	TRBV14	CASSPGLGTDTQYF	TGTGCCAGCAGCCCGGGACTAGGGACAGATACGCAGTATTTT
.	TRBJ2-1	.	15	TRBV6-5	CASSYTAGAFVEQFF	TGTGCCAGCAGTTACACGGCGGGGGCGTTCGTTGAGCAGTTCTTC
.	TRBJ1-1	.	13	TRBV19	CASSTAVNTEAFF	TGTGCCAGTAGTACTGCAGTGAACACTGAAGCTTTCTTT
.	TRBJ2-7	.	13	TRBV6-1	CASSDFINYEQYF	TGTGCCAGCAGTGACTTTATAAACTACGAGCAGTACTTC
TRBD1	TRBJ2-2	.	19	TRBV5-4	CASSGRTGGQTSGFGELFF	TGTGCCAGCAGCGGGAGGACAGGGGGCCAAACAAGTGGGTTCGGGGAGCTGTTTTTT
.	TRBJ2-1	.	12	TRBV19	CASSIAVNEQFF	TGTGCCAGTAGTATCGCGGTCAATGAGCAGTTCTTC
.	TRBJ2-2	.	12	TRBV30	CAWWLGTGELFF	TGTGCCTGGTGGCTTGGCACCGGGGAGCTGTTTTTT
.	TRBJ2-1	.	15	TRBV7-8	CASSLMRVRMNEQFF	TGTGCCAGCAGCTTAATGAGGGTAAGGATGAATGAGCAGTTCTTC
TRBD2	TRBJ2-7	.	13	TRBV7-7	CASSLGTSGEQYF	TGTGCCAGCAGCTTAGGGACTAGCGGCGAGCAGTACTTC
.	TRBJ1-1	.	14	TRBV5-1	CASSLGQGIAEAFF	TGCGCCAGCAGCTTGGGCCAGGGGATCGCTGAAGCTTTCTTT
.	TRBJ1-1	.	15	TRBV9	CASSYSQGPYTEAFF	TGTGCCAGCAGCTATTCCCAGGGGCCTTATACTGAAGCTTTCTTT
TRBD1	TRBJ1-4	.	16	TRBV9	CASSVGGQGRGEKLFF	TGTGCCAGCAGCGTAGGGGGACAGGGTAGAGGTGAAAAACTGTTTTTT